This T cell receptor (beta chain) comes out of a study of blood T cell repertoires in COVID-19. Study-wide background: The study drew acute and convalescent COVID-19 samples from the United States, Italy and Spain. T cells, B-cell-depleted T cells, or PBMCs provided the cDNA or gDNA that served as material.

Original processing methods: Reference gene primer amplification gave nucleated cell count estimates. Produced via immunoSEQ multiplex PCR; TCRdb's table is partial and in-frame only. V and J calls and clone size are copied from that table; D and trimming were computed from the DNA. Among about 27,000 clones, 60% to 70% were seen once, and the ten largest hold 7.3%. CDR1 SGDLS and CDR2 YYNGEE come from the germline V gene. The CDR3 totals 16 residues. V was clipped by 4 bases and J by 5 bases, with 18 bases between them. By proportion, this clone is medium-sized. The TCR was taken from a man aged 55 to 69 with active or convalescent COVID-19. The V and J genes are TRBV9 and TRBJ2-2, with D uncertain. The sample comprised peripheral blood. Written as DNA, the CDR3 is TGTGCCAGCAGCCCAGCCGGCAGCGCGGCTACCGGGGAGCTGTTTTTT. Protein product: CASSPAGSAATGELFF.